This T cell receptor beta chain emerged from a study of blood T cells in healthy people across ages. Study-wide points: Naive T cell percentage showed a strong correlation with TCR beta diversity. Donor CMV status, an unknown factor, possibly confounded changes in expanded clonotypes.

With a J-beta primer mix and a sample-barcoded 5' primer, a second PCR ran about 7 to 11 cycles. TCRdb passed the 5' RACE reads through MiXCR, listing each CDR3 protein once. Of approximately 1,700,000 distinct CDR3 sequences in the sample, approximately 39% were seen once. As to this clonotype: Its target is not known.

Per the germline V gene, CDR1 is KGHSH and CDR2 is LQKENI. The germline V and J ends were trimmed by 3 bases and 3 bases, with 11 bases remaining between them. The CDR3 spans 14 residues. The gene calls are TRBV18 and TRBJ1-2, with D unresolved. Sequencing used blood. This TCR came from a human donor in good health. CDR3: CASSPPVGDYGYTF. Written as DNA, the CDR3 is TGTGCCAGCTCACCCCCTGTCGGGGACTATGGCTACACCTTC. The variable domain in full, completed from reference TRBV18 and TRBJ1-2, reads NAGVMQNPRHLVRRRGQEARLRCSPMKGHSHVYWYRQLPEEGLKFMVYLQKENIIDESGMPKERFSAEFPKEGPSILRIQQVVRGDSAAYFCASSPPVGDYGYTFGSGTRLTVV.